What follows are 13 T cell receptor beta chains derived from one specimen sequenced in a study of cytomegalovirus exposure and HLA in healthy donors. Here immunoSEQ multiplex PCR was the method, and the copy in TCRdb shows in-frame clones only, minus some. Of about 160,000 clones listed, 88% are singletons. Sequenced sample: PBMCs. The receptors originated from a man between 18 and 29 years old in good health and CMV-seronegative.

This chain joins TRBV6-1 and TRBJ1-2; 11 bases are a match to TRBD1. The J segment lost 5 bases and the V segment lost 4 bases, leaving 9 bases of the junction unmatched. Per the germline V gene, CDR1 is MNHNS and CDR2 is SASEGT. This CDR3 has 16 residues. In nucleotides, the CDR3 is TGTGCCAGCAGTGCGCAAAGGACAGGGGGCGCTTATGGCTACACCTTC. Encoded protein: CASSAQRTGGAYGYTF.

The CDR3 DNA is TGTGCCGCCACTCGGGGATCGGACGAGCAGTACTTC. Its protein product is CAATRGSDEQYF. The genes are TRBV7-8 and TRBJ2-7, with D perhaps matching TRBD2 (5 bases). The CDR3 totals 12 residues. CDR1 and CDR2 (germline): SGHVS, FQNEAQ. Trimming shortened V by 11 bases and J by 5 bases, and 16 bases separated the two germline ends.

This clone was detected only once. V usage is TRBV4-1 and J usage is TRBJ2-7; maybe TRBD2 (5 bases). The germline CDR1 and CDR2 sequences are MGHRA and YSYEKL. V lost 3 bases to trimming and J lost 2 bases, with 8 bases between them. The CDR3 runs 13 residues. In nucleotides, the CDR3 is TGCGCCAGCAGCCAGGACTTTCCCTACGAGCAGTACTTC. It specifies CASSQDFPYEQYF.

The chain uses TRBV11-2 and TRBJ2-7; possible D gene TRBD2, 5 bases. CDR1 and CDR2 from the germline V gene are SGHAT and FQNNGV. This CDR3 is built from 16 residues. Trimming pared 5 bases from V and 2 bases from J, leaving 19 bases between. The CDR3 protein is CASSAPNGRAAYEQYF. The CDR3 DNA sequence: TGTGCCAGCAGCGCCCCAAACGGGCGGGCAGCCTACGAGCAGTACTTC.

The chain carries TRBV7-2 and TRBJ2-5; 8 bases are a match to TRBD1. Losses at the gene ends were 0 bases for V and 5 bases for J; bases not matched to a gene: 11. The germline V gene encodes CDR1 SGHTA and CDR2 FQGNSA. CDR3 size: 17 residues. The CDR3 DNA reads TGTGCCAGCAGCTTAGCCCTCTTAGACAGGGGATGGGAGACCCAGTACTTC. This encodes CASSLALLDRGWETQYF.

The genes are TRBV6-5 and TRBJ2-7, with 14 bases matching TRBD2. With 5 bases clipped from V and 3 bases from J, the junction kept 0 bases outside the gene matches. This CDR3 spans 14 amino acids. Germline V lookup: CDR1 MNHEY, CDR2 SVGAGI. CDR3 coding DNA: TGTGCCAGCAGTGGGACTAGCGGGGGCTACGAGCAGTACTTC. Its protein is CASSGTSGGYEQYF.

This chain's CDR3 is CASSPQDLKGAGETQYF. CDR3 nucleotide sequence: TGTGCCAGCAGCCCACAGGACTTGAAGGGGGCCGGGGAGACCCAGTACTTC. The V and J genes are TRBV7-2 and TRBJ2-5; TRBD1 agrees at 7 bases. The CDR3 loop spans 17 amino acids. CDR1 SGHTA and CDR2 FQGNSA come from the germline V gene. With V trimmed by 5 bases and J by 5 bases, 17 bases remained unmatched.

This chain links TRBV15 with TRBJ2-5; 8 bases align to TRBD1. The CDR3 contains 14 residues. The germline V gene has CDR1 LNHNV and CDR2 YYDKDF (reference sequence). The junction had 1 base not matched to a gene; V was cut back by 0 bases and J by 4 bases. CDR3 in DNA: TGTGCCACCAGCAGAGACAGGGGGCGAGAGACCCAGTACTTC. Residues: CATSRDRGRETQYF.

J is TRBJ1-2 and V is TRBV5-1, with TRBD1 as a possible D gene (5 bases). Looked up from germline, CDR1 is SGHRS and CDR2 is YFSETQ. There are 15 residues in the CDR3. Trimming pared 0 bases from V and 9 bases from J, leaving 18 bases between. CDR3 nucleotide sequence: TGCGCCAGCAGCTTGGGCGACCCTCAGGGTCCCCGCTACACCTTC. Translating gives CASSLGDPQGPRYTF.

The rearrangement links TRBV2 to TRBJ2-1; D unclear. Trimming cost V 7 bases and J 10 bases, with 8 bases left between them. The CDR3 loop spans 10 amino acids. Germline V CDR1 and CDR2: SNHLY, FYNNEI. Here the CDR3 reads CASIRAEQFF. In DNA form, the CDR3 reads TGTGCCAGCATCCGAGCGGAGCAGTTCTTC. Together with reference TRBV2 and TRBJ2-1, the CDR3 gives the full variable domain: EPEVTQTPSHQVTQMGQEVILRCVPISNHLYFYWYRQILGQKVEFLVSFYNNEISEKSEIFDDQFSVERPDGSNFTLKIRSTKLEDSAMYFCASIRAEQFFGPGTRLTVL.

The chain links TRBV5-1 to TRBJ2-1; 8 bases fit TRBD2. The CDR3 extends over 16 amino acids. After removal of 5 bases from V and 0 bases from J, the junction contained 7 bases not matched to a gene. Germline CDR1 and CDR2: SGHRS and YFSETQ. The CDR3 loop reads CASRNSGASSYNEQFF. CDR3 nucleotide sequence: TGCGCCAGCAGGAATAGCGGGGCGAGCTCCTACAATGAGCAGTTCTTC. The full variable domain, rest sourced from reference TRBV5-1 and TRBJ2-1, is KAGVTQTPRYLIKTRGQQVTLSCSPISGHRSVSWYQQTPGQGLQFLFEYFSETQRNKGNFPGRFSGRQFSNSRSEMNVSTLELGDSALYLCASRNSGASSYNEQFFGPGTRLTVL.

The chain combines TRBV9 with TRBJ1-1; tentative D call: TRBD1 (6 bases). There are 15 residues in the CDR3. V was shortened by 3 bases and J by 1 base, with 13 bases between the two germline ends. Per germline, CDR1 SGDLS and CDR2 YYNGEE. The CDR3 spells CASSGQRQENTEAFF. CDR3 nucleotides: TGTGCCAGCAGCGGCCAAAGACAGGAGAACACTGAAGCTTTCTTT.

The chain links TRBV5-4 to TRBJ2-1, with 8 bases fitting TRBD1. The CDR3 spans 15 residues. After removal of 5 bases from V and 2 bases from J, the junction contained 6 bases not matched to a gene. Germline CDR1 SGHNT, CDR2 YYREEE (reference sequence). The CDR3 loop reads CASRQDRGPYNEQFF. The CDR3, as DNA: TGTGCCAGCAGGCAAGACAGGGGCCCCTACAATGAGCAGTTCTTC. Variable domain in full (rest from reference TRBV5-4 and TRBJ2-1): ETGVTQSPTHLIKTRGQQVTLRCSSQSGHNTVSWYQQALGQGPQFIFQYYREEENGRGNFPPRFSGLQFPNYSSELNVNALELDDSALYLCASRQDRGPYNEQFFGPGTRLTVL.